These 22 T cell receptor beta chains came from one sample sequenced in a study of T cells of healthy individuals. MiXCR, run by TCRdb on the 5' RACE reads, gives a single entry per CDR3 protein. The data show fewer than 70,000 distinct CDR3 sequences, with 14% to 15% seen just once and about 16% held by the top ten. The origin of the receptors is a human donor in good health.

Details on this clonotype: This may be a read error: a much more frequent sequence differs by one nucleotide. The gene calls are TRBV20-1 and TRBJ2-1; 7 positions match TRBD1. Trimming at V came to 4 bases and at J to 10 bases, leaving 13 bases not matched to a gene. This CDR3 has 14 residues. The germline V gene encodes CDR1 DFQATT and CDR2 SNEGSKA (reference sequence). CDR3 nucleotides: TGCAGTGCTAACTCCGGGACAGCGCTGATGGAGCAGTTCTTC. This gives the protein CSANSGTALMEQFF.

This clonotype was observed at least ten times. This chain joins TRBV29-1 and TRBJ2-5; 7 nucleotides agree with TRBD1. V trimming: 7 bases; J trimming: 5 bases; junction bases outside the gene matches: 10. This CDR3 region has 13 residues. Germline CDR1 SQVTM, CDR2 ANQGSEA. The CDR3 nucleotides read TGCAGCGCCCGACAGGGCGCAGTCGAGACCCAGTACTTC. Translation: CSARQGAVETQYF. Full variable domain (missing parts from reference TRBV29-1 and TRBJ2-5): SAVISQKPSRDICQRGTSLTIQCQVDSQVTMMFWYRQQPGQSLTLIATANQGSEATYESGFVIDKFPISRPNLTFSTLTVSNMSPEDSSIYLCSARQGAVETQYFGPGTRLLVL.

The V call is TRBV4-3, the J call TRBJ2-5; TRBD1 agrees at 7 bases. The CDR3 spans 16 residues. CDR1 and CDR2 from the germline V gene are LGHNA and YSLEER. Trimming at V came to 4 bases and at J to 5 bases, leaving 13 bases not matched to a gene. For the CDR3, the DNA is TGCGCCAGCAGCCTGCACTTCGAGGGGGCGTGGGAGACCCAGTACTTC. Translated: CASSLHFEGAWETQYF.

This clonotype has a count of ten or more. V is TRBV10-2 and J is TRBJ1-6, with D possibly matching TRBD1 (5 bases). Germline V gene data show CDR1 as WSHSY and CDR2 as SAAADI. The CDR3 sequence is 12 residues long. Deletions cut 8 bases from V and 12 bases from J, with 14 bases between. The CDR3 bases are TGCGCCAGCGGGGACGTCGGGGGACCCCTCCACTTT. It specifies CASGDVGGPLHF.

CDR3: CASSPAGNSRAQYF. CDR3 coding DNA: TGTGCCAGCAGCCCAGCTGGGAACTCTCGCGCCCAGTACTTC. This chain joins TRBV7-9 and TRBJ2-5; no definite D call. The ends were cut back, 5 bases at V and 9 bases at J, with 19 bases in the middle. Germline loops: CDR1 SEHNR, CDR2 FQNEAQ (reference sequence). The CDR3 length is 14 residues.

This clonotype was counted at least ten times. The chain combines TRBV4-3 with TRBJ1-1; 7 nucleotides align to TRBD1. Germline-derived CDR1 and CDR2 are LGHNA and YSLEER. The J segment lost 1 base and the V segment lost 4 bases, leaving 6 bases of the junction unmatched. The CDR3 runs to 15 residues. The CDR3: CASSLDTGANTEAFF. The DNA of the CDR3 is TGCGCCAGCAGCCTAGATACAGGGGCGAACACTGAAGCTTTCTTT.

This clonotype was counted at least ten times. The chain combines TRBV6-5 with TRBJ1-5; no reliable D call. CDR3 length: 13 residues. V gave up 4 bases and J gave up 2 bases, with 6 bases separating them. Germline values: CDR1 MNHEY, CDR2 SVGAGI. DNA for the CDR3: TGTGCCAGCAGTTTAGGGCGCAATCAGCCCCAGCATTTT. This codes for CASSLGRNQPQHF.

This rearrangement joins TRBV19 to TRBJ2-2; 8 bases map to TRBD2. The CDR3 contains 15 residues. Per the germline V gene, CDR1 is LNHDA and CDR2 is SQIVND (reference sequence). J lost 2 bases, V lost 5 bases, and 4 bases had no gene match. CDR3 amino acids: CASSPTSANTGELFF. DNA of the CDR3: TGTGCCAGTAGTCCGACTAGCGCTAACACCGGGGAGCTGTTTTTT.

This clonotype showed up many times. The chain employs TRBV7-8 and TRBJ2-2, with D perhaps TRBD2 (5 bases). V was trimmed by 7 bases and J by 0 bases, leaving 15 bases between them. The CDR3 consists of 16 residues. CDR1 and CDR2 (germline): SGHVS, FQNEAQ. Written as DNA, the CDR3 is TGTGCCAGCAACCCATCGGGCGGGTCGAACACCGGGGAGCTGTTTTTT. Translation: CASNPSGGSNTGELFF.

This sequence joins TRBV7-2 and TRBJ2-7; no firm D call. There are 13 residues in the CDR3. Germline V gene data show CDR1 as SGHTA and CDR2 as FQGNSA. With 1 base removed from V and 1 base from J, the gap between germline ends came to 5 bases. The CDR3 region is CASSLVSSYEQYF. DNA for the CDR3: TGTGCCAGCAGCTTAGTCAGTTCCTACGAGCAGTACTTC.

This clonotype was seen at least ten times. V usage is TRBV4-3 and J usage is TRBJ2-3, with D perhaps TRBD2 (7 bases). From germline, CDR1 is LGHNA and CDR2 YSLEER. CDR3 length: 17 residues. The germline V and J ends were trimmed by 4 bases and 0 bases, with 17 bases remaining between them. This CDR3 reads CASSLSPAGASTDTQYF. CDR3 bases: TGCGCCAGCAGCCTCTCCCCTGCGGGGGCCAGCACAGATACGCAGTATTTT.

V is TRBV19 and J is TRBJ1-1, with 7 nucleotides matching TRBD1. Germline CDR1 is LNHDA and CDR2 is SQIVND (reference sequence). V gave up 0 bases and J gave up 7 bases; unmatched junction bases: 8. This CDR3 has 15 amino acids. CDR3 DNA: TGTGCCAGTAGTATAGATTGGGCAGGGGGGAATGAAGCTTTCTTT. Encoded protein: CASSIDWAGGNEAFF.

This clonotype was seen ten or more times. V usage is TRBV20-1 and J usage is TRBJ2-2; D not certain. From germline, CDR1 is DFQATT and CDR2 SNEGSKA (reference sequence). The CDR3 sequence is 15 residues long. With 6 bases removed from V and 0 bases from J, the gap between germline ends came to 14 bases. The CDR3 bases are TGCAGTGCGGCCACCAACCTACCGAACACCGGGGAGCTGTTTTTT. Amino acids: CSAATNLPNTGELFF.

This clonotype has ten or more counts. This rearrangement joins TRBV7-2 to TRBJ2-1; unclear D gene. The CDR3 consists of 12 residues. Trimming took 5 bases from V and 7 from J, leaving 9 bases between them. Per germline, CDR1 SGHTA and CDR2 FQGNSA. In DNA form, the CDR3 reads TGTGCCAGCAGCAGACGGCTAAATGAGCAGTTCTTC. The encoded protein is CASSRRLNEQFF.

The V gene is TRBV29-1, the J gene TRBJ2-3, with 13 bases fitting TRBD2. V was pared by 6 bases and J by 2 bases, with 8 bases of the junction left unmatched. Germline CDR1 reads SQVTM; CDR2 reads ANQGSEA. This CDR3 spans 16 amino acids. This CDR3 is CSVVQGTSGATDTQYF. DNA for the CDR3: TGCAGCGTGGTCCAGGGGACTAGCGGGGCCACAGATACGCAGTATTTT.

Worth noting for this clonotype: An end of the junction does not agree with germline; a read error may underlie this. The rearrangement links TRBV9 to TRBJ2-5; 8 positions agree with TRBD1. The CDR3 extends over 16 amino acids. Germline assignment: CDR1 SGDLS and CDR2 YYNGEE. CDR3 loop: CAGSVAPLDRGETQYF. As DNA, the CDR3 is TGTGCCGGCAGCGTAGCTCCCCTTGACAGGGGCGAGACCCAGTACTTC.

This clonotype was observed a single time. This may arise from a read error, as a much more abundant clone is one base away. The V and J genes are TRBV18 and TRBJ1-3, with D unresolved. The germline gives CDR1 KGHSH, CDR2 LQKENI. The length of the CDR3 is 17 residues. CDR3 protein: CASSPPNSGISVNTIYF. The CDR3 DNA sequence: TGTGCCAGCTCACCACCGAATAGCGGTATCTCTGTAAACACCATATATTTT.

The chain uses TRBV7-8 and TRBJ2-7; 8 bases map to TRBD2. Trimming took 1 base from V and 4 from J; bases not matched to a gene: 6. The V gene's germline CDR1 is SGHVS and CDR2 FQNEAQ. The CDR3 length is 15 residues. DNA for the CDR3: TGTGCCAGCAGCTTAGAAACTAGCGGCGGGTACGAGCAGTACTTC. This gives the protein CASSLETSGGYEQYF.

This clonotype was counted many times. The genes are TRBV4-3 and TRBJ2-7; possibly TRBD2 for D (6 bases). With 0 bases removed from V and 3 bases from J, the gap between germline ends came to 12 bases. CDR1 is LGHNA, CDR2 YSLEER, per germline. CDR3 length: 15 residues. This CDR3 is CASSQDRDSGYEQYF. DNA for the CDR3: TGCGCCAGCAGCCAAGATAGGGATAGCGGCTACGAGCAGTACTTC.

About this clonotype: A much larger clonotype is one base distant, so this may be a read error. The V gene is TRBV18, the J gene TRBJ1-3; no reliable D call. CDR1 is KGHSH, CDR2 LQKENI, per germline. Trimming cost V 1 base and J 0 bases, with 13 bases left between them. This CDR3 has 17 amino acids. CDR3 loop: CASSPLNSGISGNTIYF. The CDR3 DNA sequence: TGTGCCAGCTCACCACTGAATAGCGGTATCTCTGGAAACACCATATATTTT.

This clonotype was found a few times. The gene calls are TRBV6-2 or TRBV6-3 and TRBJ2-1, with 9 bases identical to TRBD1. J lost 11 bases, V lost 6 bases, and 8 bases had no gene match. CDR1 is MNHEY, CDR2 SVGEGT, per germline. The CDR3 totals 13 residues. The CDR3 is CASRAGTGSKQFF. Here the CDR3 DNA reads TGTGCCAGCAGAGCCGGGACAGGGTCTAAGCAGTTCTTC.

This clonotype was seen repeatedly, ten times or more. This rearrangement joins TRBV7-2 to TRBJ2-5; 9 bases are shared with TRBD2. There are 15 residues in the CDR3. Germline loops: CDR1 SGHTA, CDR2 FQGNSA. Unmatched junction bases numbered 4, after V lost 5 bases and J lost 0 bases. The CDR3 spells CASSLIAGDQETQYF. In DNA form, the CDR3 reads TGTGCCAGCAGCCTCATAGCGGGGGACCAAGAGACCCAGTACTTC.